The 21 T cell receptor beta chains listed next were all sequenced from one sample in a study of Graves' ophthalmopathy and Graves' hyperthyroidism. The sequenced template was RNA, covering the TCR beta CDR3 region. RT-PCR with HTBI primers came first, then second-round multiplex PCR. MiXCR was run by TCRdb on the multiplex PCR reads, yielding one entry per CDR3 protein. In the table there are about 240,000 distinct CDR3 sequences, around 42% of which are singletons. The sequencing sample was made of peripheral blood. These receptors originate from an adult man with Graves' ophthalmopathy.

This clonotype has a count of ten or more. The chain has TRBV7-9 and TRBJ1-2; D is uncertain. CDR1 is SEHNR, CDR2 FQNEAQ, per germline (reference sequence). V gave up 3 bases and J gave up 4 bases, with 6 bases separating them. The length of the CDR3 is 12 residues. CDR3 protein: CASSFRSYGYTF. CDR3 nucleotides: TGTGCCAGCAGCTTCAGATCCTATGGCTACACCTTC.

V gene TRBV10-2 combines with J gene TRBJ2-3; D is ambiguous. The CDR3 consists of 15 residues. V lost 2 bases and J 3 bases, leaving 12 bases between the germline ends. Germline V gene lookup returns CDR1 WSHSY and CDR2 SAAADI. The CDR3 loop reads CASSEEVAITDTQYF. DNA for the CDR3: TGCGCCAGCAGTGAGGAGGTTGCGATAACAGATACGCAGTATTTT.

This chain connects TRBV29-1 to TRBJ2-5; TRBD2 matches 11 bases. CDR1 and CDR2 from the germline V gene are SQVTM and ANQGSEA. The CDR3 spans 16 residues. The J segment lost 4 bases and the V segment lost 4 bases, leaving 11 bases of the junction unmatched. The CDR3 coding sequence is TGCAGCGTTGGAAATCTAGCGGGAGGTAGGAGAGAGACCCAGTACTTC. This gives the protein CSVGNLAGGRRETQYF. Full variable domain (remainder filled in from reference TRBV29-1 and TRBJ2-5): SAVISQKPSRDICQRGTSLTIQCQVDSQVTMMFWYRQQPGQSLTLIATANQGSEATYESGFVIDKFPISRPNLTFSTLTVSNMSPEDSSIYLCSVGNLAGGRRETQYFGPGTRLLVL.

The CDR3 coding sequence is TGTGCCTGGAGCGGACTAGCGGAACAAGAGACCCAGTACTTC. It is translated as CAWSGLAEQETQYF. The chain recombines TRBV30 with TRBJ2-5; 10 bases align to TRBD2. J gave up 2 bases and V 3 bases, and 3 bases lay outside the gene matches. The V gene's germline CDR1 is GTSNPN and CDR2 SVGIG (reference sequence). CDR3 length: 14 residues. Filled out from reference TRBV30 and TRBJ2-5, the complete variable domain reads SQTIHQWPATLVQPVGSPLSLECTVEGTSNPNLYWYRQAAGRGLQLLFYSVGIGQISSEVPQNLSASRPQDRQFILSSKKLLLSDSGFYLCAWSGLAEQETQYFGPGTRLLVL.

The table lists this clonotype with a few counts. Since a much larger clone is just one base distant, this may be a read error. The chain recombines TRBV12-3 or TRBV12-4 with TRBJ1-5, with D possibly matching TRBD1 (6 bases). The CDR3 loop spans 12 amino acids. V was pared by 5 bases and J by 6 bases, with 8 bases between. In DNA form, the CDR3 reads TGTGCCAGCAGTATACAGGGTCAGCCCCAGCATTTT. This sequence encodes CASSIQGQPQHF.

The V and J genes are TRBV20-1 and TRBJ2-7; 9 bases map to TRBD2. This CDR3 region has 14 residues. The germline gives CDR1 DFQATT, CDR2 SNEGSKA (reference sequence). The trim removed 7 bases at V and 1 base at J, leaving 8 bases unmatched. CDR3 DNA: TGCAGTGTTAGCGGGAGAGGCGGGTCCTACGAGCAGTACTTC. Translation gives CSVSGRGGSYEQYF.

As regards this clonotype: An end of the junction differs from the germline gene, which may be a read error. The chain recombines TRBV7-7 with TRBJ2-5; the D gene is possibly TRBD1 (5 bases). Germline V CDR1 and CDR2: SSHAT, FNYEAQ (reference sequence). CDR3 size: 15 residues. CDR3 DNA sequence: TGTGCTAGCAGCTTAGAAGGGGTTAGGGCGGAGACCCAGTACTTC. This gives the protein CASSLEGVRAETQYF.

This clonotype was counted many times. The chain carries TRBV15 and TRBJ1-1; D not certain. Germline CDR1 reads LNHNV; CDR2 reads YYDKDF (reference sequence). The CDR3 consists of 13 residues. The V end lost 5 bases, the J end lost 2 bases, and 9 bases lay between the germline ends. CDR3 DNA: TGTGCCACCAGCGGCGATGGAAACACTGAAGCTTTCTTT. This encodes CATSGDGNTEAFF.

This clonotype was detected a few times. V gene TRBV7-8 combines with J gene TRBJ1-1, with a tentative D call TRBD1 (6 bases). CDR3 length: 16 residues. The V end lost 0 bases, the J end lost 5 bases, and 16 bases lay between the germline ends. Germline values: CDR1 SGHVS, CDR2 FQNEAQ. CDR3 DNA sequence: TGTGCCAGCAGCTTAGCCACGTTGGGGGCTTGGACTGAAGCTTTCTTT. Translating it yields CASSLATLGAWTEAFF. Filled out from reference TRBV7-8 and TRBJ1-1, the complete variable domain reads GAGVSQSPRYKVAKRGQDVALRCDPISGHVSLFWYQQALGQGPEFLTYFQNEAQLDKSGLPSDRFFAERPEGSVSTLKIQRTQQEDSAVYLCASSLATLGAWTEAFFGQGTRLTVV.

This clonotype occurred many times. The V gene is TRBV29-1, the J gene TRBJ2-7; D is ambiguous. Germline CDR1 SQVTM, CDR2 ANQGSEA. The CDR3 sequence is 12 residues long. V dropped 4 bases and J dropped 6 bases, with 13 bases sitting between them. CDR3 residues: CSVVDLSPEQYF. CDR3 sequence (DNA): TGCAGCGTTGTAGACCTATCACCCGAGCAGTACTTC.

The chain uses TRBV6-1 and TRBJ2-7; TRBD1 might be the D (5 bases). From germline, CDR1 is MNHNS and CDR2 SASEGT. The CDR3 has 14 amino acids. Trimming left V 6 bases short and J 3 bases short, with 15 bases between. CDR3: CASRPSTARYEQYF. In DNA form, the CDR3 reads TGTGCCAGCAGACCATCGACAGCGCGCTACGAGCAGTACTTC.

The V and J genes are TRBV11-3 and TRBJ2-7, with 8 bases lining up with TRBD1. Trimming at V came to 4 bases and at J to 5 bases, leaving 10 bases not matched to a gene. The CDR3 sequence is 15 residues long. Germline V gene data show CDR1 as SGHNT and CDR2 as YENEEA. In nucleotides, the CDR3 is TGTGCCAGCAGCTCGAGACAGGGGTCAATCCACGAGCAGTACTTC. Protein sequence: CASSSRQGSIHEQYF.

This clonotype has a count of ten or more. V is TRBV10-3 and J is TRBJ2-7; D not certain. Germline CDR1 reads ENHRY; CDR2 reads SYGVKD. The CDR3 consists of 11 residues. Trimming left V 5 bases short and J 4 bases short, with 6 bases between. DNA of the CDR3: TGTGCCATCAGTCCACTGTACGAGCAGTACTTC. Translating gives CAISPLYEQYF.

This clonotype was observed a handful of times. An end of the junction differs from the germline gene, which may be a read error. The chain carries TRBV5-5 and TRBJ2-5; D is uncertain. The CDR3 runs 14 residues. Germline assignment: CDR1 SGHKS and CDR2 YYEKEE (reference sequence). The CDR3 nucleotides are TGCGCCAGCAGCCAAGTTAGGCAACAAGAGACCCAGTACTTC. It codes for CASSQVRQQETQYF.

This clonotype was counted a few times. This rearrangement joins TRBV11-2 to TRBJ2-7; D might be TRBD2 (6 bases). The CDR3 consists of 13 residues. Trimming removed 5 bases from V and 3 bases from J, with 11 bases in between. Germline V gene lookup returns CDR1 SGHAT and CDR2 FQNNGV. DNA of the CDR3: TGTGCCAGCAGCGTCGGGGGTTACTACGAGCAGTACTTC. Residues: CASSVGGYYEQYF.

Only a few counts were recorded for this clonotype. This sequence joins TRBV29-1 and TRBJ2-2; 11 positions agree with TRBD2. Trimming cost V 4 bases and J 1 base; bases outside gene matches: 2. The germline CDR1 and CDR2 sequences are SQVTM and ANQGSEA. This CDR3 has 15 amino acids. CDR3 residues: CSVVTSGVNTGELFF. The DNA for the CDR3 is TGCAGCGTTGTGACTAGCGGGGTGAACACCGGGGAGCTGTTTTTT.

The chain is built from TRBV4-1 and TRBJ1-5, with 8 bases aligning to TRBD1. The germline V gene encodes CDR1 MGHRA and CDR2 YSYEKL. This CDR3 region has 14 residues. V shed 3 bases and J 2 bases; nucleotides not matched to a gene: 0. The CDR3 region is CASSQTGGNQPQHF. The CDR3 DNA reads as TGCGCCAGCAGCCAGACAGGGGGCAATCAGCCCCAGCATTTT.

In its sample, this clonotype was seen many times. The chain employs TRBV10-3 and TRBJ2-7, with D possibly TRBD1 on 6 matching bases. Trimming removed 6 bases at V and 0 bases at J, with 9 bases between. In germline, CDR1 is ENHRY, CDR2 SYGVKD. The CDR3 has 13 residues. The CDR3 is CAIRRDNSYEQYF. The CDR3 bases are TGTGCCATCAGACGGGACAACTCCTACGAGCAGTACTTC.

This clonotype has just a few counts. This chain uses TRBV2 with TRBJ1-4; D ambiguous. V dropped 2 bases and J dropped 5 bases, with 9 bases sitting between them. The germline gives CDR1 SNHLY, CDR2 FYNNEI. The CDR3 loop spans 14 amino acids. The CDR3 loop reads CASSEPQINEKLFF. In DNA form, the CDR3 reads TGTGCCAGCAGTGAACCTCAGATCAATGAAAAACTGTTTTTT. The whole variable domain, remainder taken from reference TRBV2 and TRBJ1-4, is EPEVTQTPSHQVTQMGQEVILRCVPISNHLYFYWYRQILGQKVEFLVSFYNNEISEKSEIFDDQFSVERPDGSNFTLKIRSTKLEDSAMYFCASSEPQINEKLFFGSGTQLSVL.

Turning to this clonotype: The junction differs from germline at one of its ends, possibly a read error. The V call is TRBV10-2, the J call TRBJ1-5, with 7 bases fitting TRBD1. The CDR3 totals 14 residues. The germline V gene encodes CDR1 WSHSY and CDR2 SAAADI. CDR3 in DNA: TGTGCCAGCAAACAGGGGTTTGGCGATCAGCCCCAGCATTTT. Amino acids: CASKQGFGDQPQHF.

To note about this clonotype: A much larger clone is a single base away; this may be a read error. The chain couples TRBV7-2 to TRBJ2-5; D is perhaps TRBD1 (6 bases). CDR1 is SGHTA and CDR2 is FQGNSA in the germline V gene. The V gene lost 4 bases and the J gene lost 5 bases, with 8 bases spanning the gap. The CDR3 is made up of 12 amino acids. In DNA form, the CDR3 reads TGTGCCAGCAGCTCCCAGGGGGAGACCCAGTACTTC. Amino acids: CASSSQGETQYF.